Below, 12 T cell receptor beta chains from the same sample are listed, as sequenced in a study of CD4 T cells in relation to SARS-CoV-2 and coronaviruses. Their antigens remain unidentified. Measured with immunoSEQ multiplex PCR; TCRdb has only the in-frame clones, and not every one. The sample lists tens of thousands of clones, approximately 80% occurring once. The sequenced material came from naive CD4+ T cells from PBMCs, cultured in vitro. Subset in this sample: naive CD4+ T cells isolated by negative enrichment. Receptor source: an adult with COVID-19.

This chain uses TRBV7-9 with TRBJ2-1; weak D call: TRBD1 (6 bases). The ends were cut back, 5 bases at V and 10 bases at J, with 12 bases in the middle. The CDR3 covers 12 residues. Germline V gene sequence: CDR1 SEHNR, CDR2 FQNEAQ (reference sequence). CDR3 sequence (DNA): TGTGCCAGCAGCGAAGGACAGTACGAGCAGTTCTTC. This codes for CASSEGQYEQFF.

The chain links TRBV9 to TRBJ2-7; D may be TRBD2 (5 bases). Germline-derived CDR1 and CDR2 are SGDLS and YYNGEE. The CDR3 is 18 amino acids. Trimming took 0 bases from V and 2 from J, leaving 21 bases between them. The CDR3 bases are TGTGCCAGCAGCGTAGCCCCTCTGGGAGTTGGTGTGGCCTACGAGCAGTACTTC. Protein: CASSVAPLGVGVAYEQYF.

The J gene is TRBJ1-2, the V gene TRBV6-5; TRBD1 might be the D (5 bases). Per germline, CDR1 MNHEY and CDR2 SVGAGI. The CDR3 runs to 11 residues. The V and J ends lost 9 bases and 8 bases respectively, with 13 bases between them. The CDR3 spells CASRDASGYTF. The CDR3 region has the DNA TGTGCCAGTCGGGACGCCTCCGGCTACACCTTC.

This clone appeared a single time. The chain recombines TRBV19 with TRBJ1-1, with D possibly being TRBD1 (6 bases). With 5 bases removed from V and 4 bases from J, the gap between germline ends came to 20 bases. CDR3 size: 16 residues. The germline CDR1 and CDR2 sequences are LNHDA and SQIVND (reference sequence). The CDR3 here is CASSPLGRGDSTEAFF. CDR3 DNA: TGTGCCAGTAGTCCTCTGGGAAGGGGGGATAGCACTGAAGCTTTCTTT. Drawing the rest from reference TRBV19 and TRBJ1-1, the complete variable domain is DGGITQSPKYLFRKEGQNVTLSCEQNLNHDAMYWYRQDPGQGLRLIYYSQIVNDFQKGDIAEGYSVSREKKESFPLTVTSAQKNPTAFYLCASSPLGRGDSTEAFFGQGTRLTVV.

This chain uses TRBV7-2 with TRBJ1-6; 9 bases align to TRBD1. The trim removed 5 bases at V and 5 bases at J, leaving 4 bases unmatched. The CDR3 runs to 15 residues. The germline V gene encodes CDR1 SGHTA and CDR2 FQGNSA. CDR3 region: CASSADRGHNSPLHF. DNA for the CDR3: TGTGCCAGCAGCGCGGACAGGGGCCATAATTCACCCCTCCACTTT.

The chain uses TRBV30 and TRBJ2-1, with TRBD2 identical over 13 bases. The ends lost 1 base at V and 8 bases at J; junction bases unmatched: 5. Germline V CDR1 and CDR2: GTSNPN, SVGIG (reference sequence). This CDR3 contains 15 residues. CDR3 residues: CAWSDWTSGRYEQFF. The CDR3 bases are TGTGCCTGGAGTGACTGGACTAGCGGGAGATATGAGCAGTTCTTC. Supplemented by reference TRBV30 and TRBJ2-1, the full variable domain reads SQTIHQWPATLVQPVGSPLSLECTVEGTSNPNLYWYRQAAGRGLQLLFYSVGIGQISSEVPQNLSASRPQDRQFILSSKKLLLSDSGFYLCAWSDWTSGRYEQFFGPGTRLTVL.

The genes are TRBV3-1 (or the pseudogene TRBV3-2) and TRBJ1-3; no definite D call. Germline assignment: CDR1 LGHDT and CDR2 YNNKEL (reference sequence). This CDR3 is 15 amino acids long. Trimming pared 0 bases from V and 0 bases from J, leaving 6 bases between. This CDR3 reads CASSQDTSSGNTIYF. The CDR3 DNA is TGTGCCAGCAGCCAAGATACGAGCTCTGGAAACACCATATATTTT.

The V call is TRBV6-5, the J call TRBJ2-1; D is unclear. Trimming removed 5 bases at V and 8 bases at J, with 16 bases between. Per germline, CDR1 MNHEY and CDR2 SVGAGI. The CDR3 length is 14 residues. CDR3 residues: CASSQSFSVDEQFF. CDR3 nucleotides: TGTGCCAGCAGTCAAAGCTTCAGCGTAGATGAGCAGTTCTTC.

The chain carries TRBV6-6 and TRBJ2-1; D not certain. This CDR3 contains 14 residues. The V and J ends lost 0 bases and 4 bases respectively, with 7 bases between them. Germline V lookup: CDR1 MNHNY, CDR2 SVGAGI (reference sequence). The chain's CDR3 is CASSYSRSYNEQFF. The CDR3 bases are TGTGCCAGCAGTTACTCGAGGTCATACAATGAGCAGTTCTTC.

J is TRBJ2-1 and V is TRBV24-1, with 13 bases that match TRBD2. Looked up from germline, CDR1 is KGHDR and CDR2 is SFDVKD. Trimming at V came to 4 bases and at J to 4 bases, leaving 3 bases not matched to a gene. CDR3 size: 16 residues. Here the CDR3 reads CATSDSGLAGYNEQFF. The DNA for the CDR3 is TGTGCCACCAGTGACTCGGGACTAGCGGGATACAATGAGCAGTTCTTC.

CDR3 coding DNA: TGCGCCAGCAGCACGGGGACGGTCGGGGGGGAGACCCAGTACTTC. Protein sequence: CASSTGTVGGETQYF. The chain joins TRBV5-1 to TRBJ2-5; the match to TRBD2 covers 7 bases. The CDR3 length is 15 residues. The V and J ends lost 4 bases and 5 bases, in that order; junction bases with no gene match: 11. Germline CDR1 SGHRS, CDR2 YFSETQ.

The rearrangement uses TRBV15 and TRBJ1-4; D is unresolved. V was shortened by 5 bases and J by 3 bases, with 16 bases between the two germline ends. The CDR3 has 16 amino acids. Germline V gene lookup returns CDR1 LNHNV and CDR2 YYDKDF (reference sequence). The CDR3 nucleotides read TGTGCCACCAGCGACCGAGGAGGGCGGCCTAATGAAAAACTGTTTTTT. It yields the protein CATSDRGGRPNEKLFF. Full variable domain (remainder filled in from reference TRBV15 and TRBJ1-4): DAMVIQNPRYQVTQFGKPVTLSCSQTLNHNVMYWYQQKSSQAPKLLFHYYDKDFNNEADTPDNFQSRRPNTSFCFLDIRSPGLGDTAMYLCATSDRGGRPNEKLFFGSGTQLSVL.